This T cell receptor beta chain is from a study of blood T cell repertoires in COVID-19. About the research overall: Spain, Italy and the United States supplied samples that represented acute and convalescent COVID-19. T cells, B-cell-depleted T cells, or PBMCs supplied cDNA or gDNA.

Authors' data handling: How many nucleated cells were present was estimated from reference gene primer amplification. Profiling relied on immunoSEQ multiplex PCR, and the TCRdb table lists in-frame clones only, not all of them. That table gives V, J and clone size, and the DNA gave D and trimming. This table holds 95,000 to 150,000 clones, 80% found once. Germline assignment: CDR1 MNHNS and CDR2 SASEGT. V lost 6 bases and J lost 4, with 15 bases in between. This CDR3 has 14 residues. The V gene is TRBV6-1, the J gene TRBJ1-1; D is perhaps TRBD1 (5 bases). Sequencing was performed on peripheral blood. This sequence was found in a man in his fifties or sixties with active or convalescent COVID-19. The CDR3 here is CASRSAGWATEAFF. The DNA for the CDR3 is TGTGCCAGCAGGTCAGCAGGGTGGGCCACTGAAGCTTTCTTT.